The 10 T cell receptor beta chains below all came from one sample that was sequenced in a study of Ad26.COV2.S vaccination and SARS-CoV-2 variants. Sequencing used immunoSEQ multiplex PCR; TCRdb keeps in-frame clones, though not all of them. The repertoire includes roughly 500,000 clones, 85% to 90% of them detected once, and roughly 2.5% sits in the top ten. Documented treatment: over 15 received Ad26.COV2.S at low or high dose, single or two shots; 5 received placebo; per-sample allocation not given. Sampling was done on day 63 after the first vaccine or placebo injection. Sample: peripheral blood, taken in a trial of Ad26.COV2.S vaccine versus placebo. The source of these receptors is a person between 18 and 65 years old who received the Ad26.COV2.S COVID-19 vaccine or a placebo.

This clone was seen just once. This rearrangement joins TRBV7-2 to TRBJ2-7; D tentatively fits TRBD1 or TRBD2 (6 bases each). Germline V gene sequence: CDR1 SGHTA, CDR2 FQGNSA. Trimming pared 3 bases from V and 0 bases from J, leaving 12 bases between. This CDR3 contains 15 residues. The CDR3 DNA is TGTGCCAGCAGCTTCTCGGGGGCCAGCTCCTACGAGCAGTACTTC. Its translation: CASSFSGASSYEQYF.

The V and J genes are TRBV19 and TRBJ1-5; D uncertain. CDR1 and CDR2 (germline): LNHDA, SQIVND (reference sequence). V lost 5 bases and J lost 2, with 16 bases in between. CDR3 length: 16 amino acids. CDR3: CASSPPIWEGNQPQHF. CDR3 DNA sequence: TGTGCCAGTAGTCCCCCCATCTGGGAGGGCAATCAGCCCCAGCATTTT. Complete variable domain (other parts from reference TRBV19 and TRBJ1-5): DGGITQSPKYLFRKEGQNVTLSCEQNLNHDAMYWYRQDPGQGLRLIYYSQIVNDFQKGDIAEGYSVSREKKESFPLTVTSAQKNPTAFYLCASSPPIWEGNQPQHFGDGTRLSIL.

In nucleotides, the CDR3 is TGCGCCAGCAGCCGAACAGGGGACTATGGCTACACCTTC. As protein: CASSRTGDYGYTF. This chain links TRBV4-3 with TRBJ1-2, with 7 bases identical to TRBD1. Germline-derived CDR1 and CDR2 are LGHNA and YSLEER. The CDR3 is 13 residues long. V lost 4 bases to trimming and J lost 3 bases; unmatched junction nucleotides: 2.

About this clone: Possible read error: a much larger clone is one base away. The CDR3 is CASSHNTGELFF. The CDR3 DNA sequence: TGTGCCAGCAGTCACAACACCGGGGAGCTGTTTTTT. The chain links TRBV6-2 or TRBV6-3 to TRBJ2-2; D not certain. The germline gives CDR1 MNHEY, CDR2 SVGEGT. The V and J ends lost 5 bases and 2 bases respectively, with 3 bases between them. The CDR3 is 12 residues long.

This clone was detected only a few times. V is TRBV4-1 and J is TRBJ1-5, with D perhaps matching TRBD1 (5 bases). Germline V CDR1 and CDR2: MGHRA, YSYEKL. Trimming pared 1 base from V and 7 bases from J, leaving 11 bases between. The CDR3 is made up of 14 amino acids. CDR3 coding DNA: TGCGCCAGCAGCCAAGTATCATGGGGCCAGCCCCAGCATTTT. Protein product: CASSQVSWGQPQHF.

J is TRBJ1-1 and V is TRBV4-1, with 9 bases lining up with TRBD1. J gave up 1 base and V 4 bases, and 4 bases lay outside the gene matches. The germline V gene has CDR1 MGHRA and CDR2 YSYEKL. This CDR3 spans 15 amino acids. CDR3 region: CASSRGQGRNTEAFF. The CDR3 DNA reads TGCGCCAGCAGCCGCGGACAGGGGAGGAACACTGAAGCTTTCTTT.

With respect to this clone: The same CDR3 also results from other DNA sequences found in this sample. The chain combines TRBV18 with TRBJ1-5; D call uncertain. With 3 bases removed from V and 0 bases from J, the gap between germline ends came to 6 bases. The CDR3 is 14 amino acids. The germline gives CDR1 KGHSH, CDR2 LQKENI. The CDR3 loop reads CASSPGGSNQPQHF. The CDR3 DNA reads as TGTGCCAGCTCACCCGGCGGTAGCAATCAGCCCCAGCATTTT. The full variable domain, its missing parts supplied by reference TRBV18 and TRBJ1-5, is NAGVMQNPRHLVRRRGQEARLRCSPMKGHSHVYWYRQLPEEGLKFMVYLQKENIIDESGMPKERFSAEFPKEGPSILRIQQVVRGDSAAYFCASSPGGSNQPQHFGDGTRLSIL.

The chain couples TRBV5-1 to TRBJ2-2; 8 bases map to TRBD1. With V trimmed by 2 bases and J by 5 bases, 8 bases remained unmatched. Germline V lookup: CDR1 SGHRS, CDR2 YFSETQ. The CDR3 loop spans 16 amino acids. This CDR3 is CASSFRRQGMTGELFF. For the CDR3, the DNA is TGCGCCAGCAGCTTTCGGAGACAGGGGATGACCGGGGAGCTGTTTTTT.

The V and J genes are TRBV9 and TRBJ2-5; D might be TRBD1 (5 bases). Germline loops: CDR1 SGDLS, CDR2 YYNGEE. The V end was cut by 1 base, the J end by 5 bases, with 6 bases between. The CDR3 length is 12 residues. This CDR3 reads CASSVRGETQYF. The CDR3 DNA sequence: TGTGCCAGCAGCGTAAGGGGTGAGACCCAGTACTTC.

The chain is built from TRBV5-1 and TRBJ2-3, with D uncertain. The germline V gene has CDR1 SGHRS and CDR2 YFSETQ. Trimming removed 0 bases from V and 5 bases from J, with 7 bases in between. CDR3 size: 13 residues. The CDR3 reads CASSLDIGDTQYF. The DNA for the CDR3 is TGCGCCAGCAGCTTGGACATCGGAGATACGCAGTATTTT.